This is a list of T cell receptor beta chains from one sample in a study of T cells in Graves' hyperthyroidism and ophthalmopathy. TCRdb re-analysed the multiplex PCR reads in MiXCR, keeping a single row per CDR3 protein. The sample lists hundreds of thousands of distinct CDR3 sequences, 14% occurring once. The sequencing input was blood. These receptors were taken from a woman between 18 and 30 years old with Graves' hyperthyroidism. CDR3s include the opening cysteine and the closing phenylalanine or tryptophan. Fields, in order: J gene, clone size, V gene, D gene, CDR3 DNA, CDR3 protein. A D gene is named only where the DNA matches it firmly. The listing skips clone size in some rows; elsewhere it reads once, few, many or a size class.

j_call: TRBJ1-1; clone_size: many; v_call: TRBV7-3; d_call: TRBD1; cdr3_nt: TGTGCCAGCAGCTTGGTGGGACAGGGAGAGGAGGAAGCTTTCTTT; cdr3_aa: CASSLVGQGEEEAFF
j_call: TRBJ2-1; clone_size: many; v_call: TRBV24-1; d_call: TRBD1; cdr3_nt: TGTGCCACCAGTGAAGGGACAGAGTACAATGAGCAGTTCTTC; cdr3_aa: CATSEGTEYNEQFF
j_call: TRBJ2-3; clone_size: .; v_call: TRBV4-1; d_call: TRBD2; cdr3_nt: TGCGCCAGCAGCCACCTAACTAGCGGCAGCACAGATACGCAGTATTTT; cdr3_aa: CASSHLTSGSTDTQYF
j_call: TRBJ2-3; clone_size: .; v_call: TRBV3-1; d_call: .; cdr3_nt: TGTGCCAGCAGCCCTTCGGTCAGCACAGATACGCAGTATTTT; cdr3_aa: CASSPSVSTDTQYF
j_call: TRBJ2-1; clone_size: many; v_call: TRBV12-3/TRBV12-4; d_call: .; cdr3_nt: TGTGCCAGCAGTTCCGTCGGAGAATGGAGCTCCTACAATGAGCAGTTCTTC; cdr3_aa: CASSSVGEWSSYNEQFF
j_call: TRBJ2-7; clone_size: many; v_call: TRBV3-2; d_call: .; cdr3_nt: TGTGCCAGTCCCGGACTAGCGGGATGCTACGAGCAGTACTTC; cdr3_aa: CASPGLAGCYEQYF
j_call: TRBJ1-1; clone_size: many; v_call: TRBV15; d_call: .; cdr3_nt: TGTGCCATCGGGGGGAACACTGAAGCTTTCTTT; cdr3_aa: CAIGGNTEAFF
j_call: TRBJ1-1; clone_size: many; v_call: TRBV13; d_call: .; cdr3_nt: TGTGCCAGCAGCTTGAAACAGATGAACACTGAAGCTTTCTTT; cdr3_aa: CASSLKQMNTEAFF
j_call: TRBJ2-1; clone_size: few; v_call: TRBV5-1; d_call: TRBD2; cdr3_nt: TGCGCCAGCAGCCGCACCCGGACTAGCGGGAGAGGGAGACTCTACAATGAGCAGTTCTTC; cdr3_aa: CASSRTRTSGRGRLYNEQFF
j_call: TRBJ2-2; clone_size: few; v_call: TRBV2; d_call: .; cdr3_nt: TGTGCCAGCAGTGGAGAGGGCTGGGGGGAGCTGTTTTTT; cdr3_aa: CASSGEGWGELFF
j_call: TRBJ2-7; clone_size: few; v_call: TRBV24-1; d_call: TRBD1; cdr3_nt: TGTGCCACCAGTGATCCCGGGACAGGGAAAAGCGAGCAGTACTTC; cdr3_aa: CATSDPGTGKSEQYF
j_call: TRBJ2-1; clone_size: many; v_call: TRBV12-3/TRBV12-4; d_call: TRBD1; cdr3_nt: TGTGCCAGCAGACAGGGGGCTATGCCCATCAATGAGCAGTTCTTC; cdr3_aa: CASRQGAMPINEQFF
j_call: TRBJ1-1; clone_size: many; v_call: TRBV20-1; d_call: .; cdr3_nt: TGCAGTGCTCGGATTCTCAGTGAAGCTTTCTTT; cdr3_aa: CSARILSEAFF
j_call: TRBJ2-5; clone_size: many; v_call: TRBV20-1; d_call: .; cdr3_nt: TGCAGTGCCAAGAACGGACGGGGCCTACAAGAGACCCAGTACTTC; cdr3_aa: CSAKNGRGLQETQYF
j_call: TRBJ2-7; clone_size: few; v_call: TRBV6-2/TRBV6-3; d_call: TRBD1; cdr3_nt: TGTGCCAGCAGATCCGCCGGGACAGGGGGCTACGAGCAGTACTTC; cdr3_aa: CASRSAGTGGYEQYF
j_call: TRBJ2-1; clone_size: .; v_call: TRBV6-1; d_call: TRBD2; cdr3_nt: TGTGCCAGCAATGGGGGGGAAGGCTACAATGAGCAGTTCTTC; cdr3_aa: CASNGGEGYNEQFF
j_call: TRBJ2-7; clone_size: many; v_call: TRBV20-1; d_call: .; cdr3_nt: TGCAGCGGGTTAGGGATCTACGAGCAGTACTTC; cdr3_aa: CSGLGIYEQYF
j_call: TRBJ1-5; clone_size: many; v_call: TRBV28; d_call: .; cdr3_nt: TGTGCCAGGCATACAGGGTATAGCAATCAGCCCCAGCATTTT; cdr3_aa: CARHTGYSNQPQHF
j_call: TRBJ1-5; clone_size: many; v_call: TRBV28; d_call: .; cdr3_nt: TGTGCCAGCAGTTTGAAGGGGTTCAATCAGCCCCAGCATTTT; cdr3_aa: CASSLKGFNQPQHF
j_call: TRBJ2-1; clone_size: many; v_call: TRBV6-1; d_call: .; cdr3_nt: TGTGCCAGCATCCCTAGCGGAAGGGGGGAGCAGTTCTTC; cdr3_aa: CASIPSGRGEQFF
j_call: TRBJ2-7; clone_size: .; v_call: TRBV5-1; d_call: .; cdr3_nt: TGCGCCAGCAGCTTGGACAACTACCCCCTCTACGAGCAGTACTTC; cdr3_aa: CASSLDNYPLYEQYF
j_call: TRBJ2-7; clone_size: few; v_call: TRBV7-2; d_call: TRBD2; cdr3_nt: TGTGCCAGCAGCTTCGGCGGGAGGGCCGAGCAGTACTTC; cdr3_aa: CASSFGGRAEQYF
j_call: TRBJ2-3; clone_size: few; v_call: TRBV29-1; d_call: TRBD1; cdr3_nt: TGCAGCGGCGTCACAGGGGGCGCGGGCACAGATACGCAGTATTTT; cdr3_aa: CSGVTGGAGTDTQYF
j_call: TRBJ2-1; clone_size: .; v_call: TRBV10-1; d_call: TRBD2; cdr3_nt: TGCGCCAGCAGTGATGGACTAGCGGGAGTGGATGAGCAGTTCTTC; cdr3_aa: CASSDGLAGVDEQFF
j_call: TRBJ2-3; clone_size: many; v_call: TRBV6-1; d_call: .; cdr3_nt: TGTGCCAGCATCGACCTCGGGGGTGCTGGTACGCAGTATTTT; cdr3_aa: CASIDLGGAGTQYF
j_call: TRBJ1-4; clone_size: .; v_call: TRBV7-8; d_call: .; cdr3_nt: TGTGCCAGCAGCCCGAGATACGGTGCAACTAATGAAAAACTGTTTTTT; cdr3_aa: CASSPRYGATNEKLFF
j_call: TRBJ2-5; clone_size: .; v_call: TRBV7-3; d_call: TRBD2; cdr3_nt: TGTGCCAGCAGATCCGGGACTAGCAATCTAGAGACCCAGTACTTC; cdr3_aa: CASRSGTSNLETQYF
j_call: TRBJ2-1; clone_size: .; v_call: TRBV7-3; d_call: TRBD2; cdr3_nt: TGTGCCAGCAGCTTAAAGGGAAAGCTAGCGGGAGGTACCTACAATGAGCAGTTCTTC; cdr3_aa: CASSLKGKLAGGTYNEQFF
j_call: TRBJ2-7; clone_size: once; v_call: TRBV7-9; d_call: .; cdr3_nt: TGTGCCAGCAGCTTAGCGTGGTCAGGGGGGGTCTACGAGCAGTACTTC; cdr3_aa: CASSLAWSGGVYEQYF
j_call: TRBJ2-3; clone_size: many; v_call: TRBV6-1; d_call: TRBD1; cdr3_nt: TGTGCCAGCAGAGAGACAGGGTACGCAGATACGCAGTATTTT; cdr3_aa: CASRETGYADTQYF
j_call: TRBJ1-5; clone_size: .; v_call: TRBV20-1; d_call: TRBD1; cdr3_nt: TGCAGTGCTTGGACAGGGGGAGGCAATCAGCCCCAGCATTTT; cdr3_aa: CSAWTGGGNQPQHF
j_call: TRBJ2-7; clone_size: many; v_call: TRBV19; d_call: .; cdr3_nt: TGTGCCAGTAGTTCCGGACGGGGCTACGAGCAGTACTTC; cdr3_aa: CASSSGRGYEQYF
j_call: TRBJ1-2; clone_size: few; v_call: TRBV6-1; d_call: .; cdr3_nt: TGTGCCAGCAGTCAGGGGAGCGGACTGGGTGGCTACACCTTC; cdr3_aa: CASSQGSGLGGYTF
j_call: TRBJ2-3; clone_size: few; v_call: TRBV27; d_call: TRBD1; cdr3_nt: TGTGCCAGCAGTGCGGACAGGGTGGAAGATACGCAGTATTTT; cdr3_aa: CASSADRVEDTQYF
j_call: TRBJ1-5; clone_size: many; v_call: TRBV20-1; d_call: .; cdr3_nt: TGCAGTGCTAGGCGAGGACAAAAGCCACCCTGGCCCCAGCATTTT; cdr3_aa: CSARRGQKPPWPQHF
j_call: TRBJ2-7; clone_size: few; v_call: TRBV7-9; d_call: TRBD1; cdr3_nt: TGTGCCAGCAGCCCTAGCAGAACAGGGGGATCCGAGCAGTACTTC; cdr3_aa: CASSPSRTGGSEQYF
j_call: TRBJ1-2; clone_size: many; v_call: TRBV6-1; d_call: TRBD1; cdr3_nt: TGTGCCAGCAGTCGCCCGGGACAGCCCCACTATGGCTACACCTTC; cdr3_aa: CASSRPGQPHYGYTF
j_call: TRBJ1-2; clone_size: once; v_call: TRBV5-1; d_call: TRBD1; cdr3_nt: TGCGCCAGCAGCTTGTCGGGGGGTAGACGGGACAGTGGCTGCACCTTC; cdr3_aa: CASSLSGGRRDSGCTF
j_call: TRBJ1-2; clone_size: few; v_call: TRBV20-1; d_call: .; cdr3_nt: TGCAGTGCTAGTCGAGAAGTCTATGGCTACACCTTC; cdr3_aa: CSASREVYGYTF
j_call: TRBJ2-6; clone_size: few; v_call: TRBV7-9; d_call: TRBD1; cdr3_nt: TGTGCCAGCAGCTTAACACGGTCGGGACAGGGCTCTGGGGCCAACGTCCTGACTTTC; cdr3_aa: CASSLTRSGQGSGANVLTF
j_call: TRBJ2-3; clone_size: many; v_call: TRBV28; d_call: TRBD2; cdr3_nt: TGTGCCAGCAGGAACCTAGGACTAGCGGGAACAGATACGCAGTATTTT; cdr3_aa: CASRNLGLAGTDTQYF
j_call: TRBJ2-3; clone_size: many; v_call: TRBV20-1; d_call: .; cdr3_nt: TGCAGTGCTAGACAGGTGGGGCCAGATACGCAGTATTTT; cdr3_aa: CSARQVGPDTQYF
j_call: TRBJ1-5; clone_size: many; v_call: TRBV5-1; d_call: .; cdr3_nt: TGCGCCAGCAGCTTGGAAGGGGGAAAAGAACAGCCCCAGCATTTT; cdr3_aa: CASSLEGGKEQPQHF
j_call: TRBJ2-2; clone_size: few; v_call: TRBV4-1; d_call: TRBD2; cdr3_nt: TGCGCCAGCAGCCAAGGTTTAACTAGCGCATACACCGGGGAGCTGTTTTTT; cdr3_aa: CASSQGLTSAYTGELFF